A single sample gave rise to the 9 T cell receptor beta chains below, sequenced in a study of OX40 agonist ivuxolimab in advanced cancers. Sequencing used immunoSEQ multiplex PCR; TCRdb keeps in-frame clones, though not all of them. The sample records some 60,000 clones, approximately 89% being singletons. The source was CD4+ or CD8+ T cells sorted from blood, collected in a trial of the OX40 agonist ivuxolimab. All receptors derive from an adult with an advanced solid tumor such as melanoma, head and neck, liver or kidney cancer.

The chain employs TRBV18 and TRBJ2-1; perhaps TRBD1 as D (5 bases). Deletions cut 1 base from V and 10 bases from J, with 8 bases between. This CDR3 has 12 residues. Germline loops: CDR1 KGHSH, CDR2 LQKENI. For the CDR3, the DNA is TGTGCCAGCTCACCACGCACAGGCGAGCAGTTCTTC. It yields the protein CASSPRTGEQFF.

The rearrangement joins TRBV30 to TRBJ1-5; the D gene is possibly TRBD1 (5 bases). CDR1 and CDR2 (germline): GTSNPN, SVGIG (reference sequence). The V end lost 1 base, the J end lost 7 bases, and 17 bases lay between the germline ends. The CDR3 is made up of 15 amino acids. The CDR3 loop reads CAWSGGNGYLQPQHF. The CDR3 bases are TGTGCCTGGAGTGGGGGCAACGGCTACCTCCAGCCCCAGCATTTT.

This rearrangement joins TRBV18 to TRBJ1-3, with a weak D call TRBD1 (5 bases). V lost 6 bases to trimming and J lost 4 bases, with 16 bases between them. The CDR3 extends over 15 amino acids. Germline loops: CDR1 KGHSH, CDR2 LQKENI. The CDR3 here is CASSPDRSKGNTIYF. DNA of the CDR3: TGTGCCAGCTCCCCCGACAGATCCAAAGGAAACACCATATATTTT.

This chain joins TRBV28 and TRBJ1-1; no clear D. Germline V gives CDR1 MDHEN, CDR2 SYDVKM. This CDR3 region has 13 residues. V lost 1 base, J lost 4 bases, and 7 bases lay in between. The CDR3 region is CASSLSGVTEAFF. CDR3 coding DNA: TGTGCCAGCAGTTTATCCGGGGTCACTGAAGCTTTCTTT.

The CDR3 sequence: CASSLREAAGTDTQYF. CDR3 coding DNA: TGTGCCAGCAGCTTACGGGAAGCGGCAGGTACAGATACGCAGTATTTT. This rearrangement joins TRBV7-9 to TRBJ2-3; a weak D match, TRBD2 (5 bases). CDR1 and CDR2 (germline): SEHNR, FQNEAQ (reference sequence). The length of the CDR3 is 16 residues. Trimming stripped 2 bases from V and 3 bases from J, with 15 bases between.

Points on this clone: The sample holds other DNA sequences that translate to the same CDR3. J is TRBJ1-2 and V is TRBV15; no clear D. The germline gives CDR1 LNHNV, CDR2 YYDKDF (reference sequence). The CDR3 is made up of 13 amino acids. Trimming removed 3 bases from V and 2 bases from J, with 7 bases in between. The CDR3 coding sequence is TGTGCCACCAGCAGGGACCTAAACTATGGCTACACCTTC. Residues: CATSRDLNYGYTF.

This clone has a handful of counts. The chain uses TRBV6-5 and TRBJ1-1, with D unresolved. The V gene lost 7 bases and the J gene lost 7 bases, with 10 bases spanning the gap. Looked up from germline, CDR1 is MNHEY and CDR2 is SVGAGI. The CDR3 totals 11 residues. CDR3 sequence reads: CASTREGEAFF. CDR3 bases: TGTGCCAGCACAAGGGAGGGTGAAGCTTTCTTT.

The chain combines TRBV5-1 with TRBJ2-7; D might be TRBD1 (5 bases). The V gene's germline CDR1 is SGHRS and CDR2 YFSETQ. V gave up 2 bases and J gave up 0 bases, with 24 bases separating them. This CDR3 region has 19 residues. CDR3 DNA sequence: TGCGCCAGCAGCTTATTTCCTAGGGGCTCTGCAACGAGCTCCTACGAGCAGTACTTC. Translation: CASSLFPRGSATSSYEQYF.

The chain uses TRBV4-3 and TRBJ2-3; 7 nucleotides line up with TRBD2. The CDR3 loop spans 14 amino acids. V dropped 5 bases and J dropped 5; count of bases not matched to a gene: 7. Germline values: CDR1 LGHNA, CDR2 YSLEER. CDR3 coding DNA: TGCGCCAGCAGCACAAACCCGGGAGGAGATACGCAGTATTTT. Translated: CASSTNPGGDTQYF.